This T cell receptor (beta chain) originates from a study of graft-versus-host responses after intestinal transplantation. Looking at the study overall: Isolated intestinal, liver-intestinal, or multivisceral transplants had been given to the recipients. After anti-thymocyte globulin induction, recipients took tacrolimus and steroids for 2 to 3 years. Broader study findings: Circulating GvH clones peaking coincided with falling HvG clones soon after transplant. GvH clones were identified in recipient marrow, with some first appearing in ileum or blood.

This clone was detected only once. The target antigen is unknown. Libraries were prepared by immunoSEQ multiplex PCR; TCRdb keeps only in-frame clonotypes and omits some of them. The repertoire holds 88,000 or so clones, with roughly 90% as singletons. The TCR comes from a human donor who received an intestinal transplant. The source material was unstimulated CD4+ T cells sorted from spleen or lymph node cells, sampled before intestinal transplant.

The CDR3 coding sequence is TGTGCCAGCAGCGTGGGGACAGTGCTACAGCCCCAGCATTTT. Amino acids: CASSVGTVLQPQHF. This chain connects TRBV7-9 to TRBJ1-5; TRBD1 aligns across 7 bases. J lost 7 bases, V lost 5 bases, and 8 bases had no gene match. The CDR3 spans 14 residues. Per germline, CDR1 SEHNR and CDR2 FQNEAQ (reference sequence).